The clone carrying this T cell receptor (beta chain) was observed a single time. The sample has other DNA sequences that encode this CDR3 too. The sample belongs to a study of blood T cell repertoires in COVID-19. At the level of the study: Sites across the United States, Italy and Spain contributed samples from acute and convalescent COVID-19. From T cells, B-cell-depleted T cells, or PBMCs came the material, which was cDNA or gDNA.

The V gene lost 2 bases and the J gene lost 1 base, with 9 bases spanning the gap. The CDR3 has 14 amino acids. The germline V gene has CDR1 KGHSH and CDR2 LQKENI. As handled by the study authors: Amplifying reference gene primers gave estimates of nucleated cell counts. Repertoires were generated with immunoSEQ multiplex PCR, while TCRdb's copy carries only in-frame clones and drops some. V, J and clone size are those of that table, while D and trimming were read from the DNA. Of some 170,000 clones listed, roughly 90% are singletons. The chain recombines TRBV18 with TRBJ2-7; D possibly corresponds to TRBD2 (5 bases). The clonotype originates from a man aged 60 to 69 with active or convalescent COVID-19. What was sequenced was peripheral blood. The CDR3 nucleotides are TGTGCCAGCTCACCAGGAGCGGCGTCCTACGAGCAGTACTTC. This gives the protein CASSPGAASYEQYF.